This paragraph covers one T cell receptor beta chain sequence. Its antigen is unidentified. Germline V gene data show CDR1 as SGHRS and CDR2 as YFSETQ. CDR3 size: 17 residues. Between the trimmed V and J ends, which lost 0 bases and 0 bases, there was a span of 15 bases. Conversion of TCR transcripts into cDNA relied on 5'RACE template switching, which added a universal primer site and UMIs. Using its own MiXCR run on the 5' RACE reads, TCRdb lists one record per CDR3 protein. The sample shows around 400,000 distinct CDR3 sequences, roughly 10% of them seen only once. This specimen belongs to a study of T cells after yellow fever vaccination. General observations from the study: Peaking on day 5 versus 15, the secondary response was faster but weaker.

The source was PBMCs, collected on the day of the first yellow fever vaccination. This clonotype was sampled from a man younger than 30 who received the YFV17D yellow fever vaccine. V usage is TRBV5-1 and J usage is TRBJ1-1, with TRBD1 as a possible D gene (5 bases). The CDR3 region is CASSLGGRQSMNTEAFF. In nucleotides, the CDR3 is TGCGCCAGCAGCTTGGGAGGTCGACAGTCGATGAACACTGAAGCTTTCTTT.